Each of the 20 T cell receptor beta chains below was sequenced from the same sample in a study of PD-1 blockade in classical Hodgkin lymphoma. Time point: cycle 4 day 1 (C4D1), after about 6 weeks of nivolumab. Relapse after autologous stem cell transplantation occurred in every patient, and brentuximab vedotin exposure varied. Profiled with immunoSEQ multiplex PCR; TCRdb holds only in-frame clones, not every one. The sample consists of 9,000 or so clones, around nine tenths of them appearing once. The sample in question was peripheral blood mononuclear cells (PBMCs), obtained before the fourth cycle of nivolumab. The receptors derive from a human donor with classical Hodgkin lymphoma.

The chain is built from TRBV4-3 and TRBJ2-3, with 14 bases lining up with TRBD2. This CDR3 is built from 17 residues. The trim removed 3 bases at V and 5 bases at J, leaving 7 bases unmatched. Germline CDR1 LGHNA, CDR2 YSLEER. CDR3 region: CASSHPGLAGGGDTQYF. DNA for the CDR3: TGCGCCAGCAGCCATCCTGGACTAGCGGGGGGCGGAGATACGCAGTATTTT.

The rearrangement links TRBV4-1 to TRBJ1-2, with 12 positions matching TRBD1. Germline V gene sequence: CDR1 MGHRA, CDR2 YSYEKL. CDR3 length: 15 amino acids. The junction had 3 bases not matched to a gene; V was cut back by 1 base and J by 6 bases. The CDR3 is CASSQVGTGGHGYTF. CDR3 in DNA: TGCGCCAGCAGCCAAGTGGGGACAGGGGGCCATGGCTACACCTTC.

The chain is built from TRBV19 and TRBJ2-2; TRBD1 agrees at 8 bases. CDR1 and CDR2 from the germline V gene are LNHDA and SQIVND (reference sequence). V gave up 6 bases and J gave up 3 bases; unmatched junction bases: 3. There are 14 residues in the CDR3. The CDR3 reads CASRLTGDTGELFF. The CDR3, as DNA: TGTGCCAGTAGGTTGACAGGGGACACCGGGGAGCTGTTTTTT.

As DNA, the CDR3 is TGCAGCGCGCGAACAGGGTTGGACACTGAAGCTTTCTTT. Its protein product is CSARTGLDTEAFF. The chain recombines TRBV29-1 with TRBJ1-1, with D perhaps TRBD1 (6 bases). V was pared by 7 bases and J by 3 bases, with 15 bases between. This CDR3 is built from 13 residues. The germline V gene encodes CDR1 SQVTM and CDR2 ANQGSEA.

In DNA form, the CDR3 reads TGCGCCAGCAGCCAAGAGGGGGACCGGCTGGATGGCTACACCTTC. It translates to CASSQEGDRLDGYTF. The V and J genes are TRBV4-3 and TRBJ1-2; possibly TRBD1 for D (5 bases). The germline V gene has CDR1 LGHNA and CDR2 YSLEER. Trimming stripped 0 bases from V and 6 bases from J, with 14 bases between. This CDR3 is 15 amino acids long.

J is TRBJ1-2 and V is TRBV15; weak D call: TRBD1 (6 bases). The CDR3 extends over 16 amino acids. V lost 2 bases and J lost 6, with 19 bases in between. Germline CDR1 reads LNHNV; CDR2 reads YYDKDF (reference sequence). CDR3 coding DNA: TGTGCCACCAGCAGATCCCTAGACAGGTCTGTAGATGGCTACACCTTC. This gives the protein CATSRSLDRSVDGYTF.

The chain's CDR3 is CASSLSGRSSYEQYF. In DNA form, the CDR3 reads TGTGCCAGCAGTCTAAGCGGGAGGAGCTCCTACGAGCAGTACTTC. The chain employs TRBV28 and TRBJ2-7; 9 positions match TRBD2. J gave up 0 bases and V 5 bases, and 5 bases lay outside the gene matches. This CDR3 has 15 amino acids. Germline V gives CDR1 MDHEN, CDR2 SYDVKM.

The chain employs TRBV28 and TRBJ2-4, with 11 bases lining up with TRBD2. Germline V gives CDR1 MDHEN, CDR2 SYDVKM. Trimming took 7 bases from V and 4 from J; bases not matched to a gene: 6. The CDR3 extends over 15 amino acids. CDR3 amino acids: CASILTSGGKNIQYF. The DNA for the CDR3 is TGTGCCAGCATTCTTACTAGCGGGGGTAAAAACATTCAGTACTTC.

The rearrangement uses TRBV5-4 and TRBJ2-5, with D possibly matching TRBD1 (6 bases). Germline-derived CDR1 and CDR2 are SGHNT and YYREEE (reference sequence). V was shortened by 4 bases and J by 0 bases, with 10 bases between the two germline ends. This CDR3 has 14 residues. Here the CDR3 DNA reads TGTGCCAGCAGCCCGGACAGAAACCAAGAGACCCAGTACTTC. Translated: CASSPDRNQETQYF.

This chain uses TRBV6-5 with TRBJ2-6, with a weak D call TRBD2 (6 bases). The CDR3 is 15 amino acids. The germline CDR1 and CDR2 sequences are MNHEY and SVGAGI. V was shortened by 3 bases and J by 2 bases, with 8 bases between the two germline ends. The DNA of the CDR3 is TGTGCCAGCAGTTATTCGGGGGCTGGGGCCAACGTCCTGACTTTC. Translation gives CASSYSGAGANVLTF.

The gene calls are TRBV2 and TRBJ1-2; the D is unclear. CDR3 size: 14 residues. Germline V gene lookup returns CDR1 SNHLY and CDR2 FYNNEI. V lost 6 bases and J 5 bases, leaving 16 bases between the germline ends. As DNA, the CDR3 is TGTGCCAGCAGCGCGGAGTCCGTCCTATATGGCTACACCTTC. Its translation is CASSAESVLYGYTF.

The chain joins TRBV10-3 to TRBJ1-1, with D possibly being TRBD1 (5 bases). The CDR3 consists of 14 residues. The V end was cut by 4 bases, the J end by 2 bases, with 11 bases between. Germline V gene lookup returns CDR1 ENHRY and CDR2 SYGVKD. In nucleotides, the CDR3 is TGTGCCATCAGTGTCGACAGTATAAACACTGAAGCTTTCTTT. It translates to CAISVDSINTEAFF.

The V call is TRBV28, the J call TRBJ2-7, with D perhaps matching TRBD1 (6 bases). V lost 7 bases and J 5 bases, leaving 18 bases between the germline ends. From germline, CDR1 is MDHEN and CDR2 SYDVKM. There are 14 residues in the CDR3. The CDR3 sequence is CASTTGGIPHEQYF. DNA for the CDR3: TGTGCCAGCACGACAGGTGGTATTCCCCACGAGCAGTACTTC.

This clone was seen a single time. The chain joins TRBV27 to TRBJ2-7; 11 positions agree with TRBD2. CDR1 and CDR2 from the germline V gene are MNHEY and SMNVEV (reference sequence). There are 16 residues in the CDR3. V lost 3 bases, J lost 2 bases, and 6 bases stayed unmatched. Here the CDR3 DNA reads TGTGCCAGCAGTTTGTCTAGCGGGGGGAGACCCTACGAGCAGTACTTC. This gives the protein CASSLSSGGRPYEQYF.

This clone has more than one count but fewer than ten. The chain combines TRBV9 with TRBJ1-5; 8 positions agree with TRBD1. V gave up 3 bases and J gave up 2 bases; unmatched junction bases: 7. Germline values: CDR1 SGDLS, CDR2 YYNGEE. The CDR3 consists of 16 residues. CDR3 sequence: CASSDPQGGGNQPQHF. Written as DNA, the CDR3 is TGTGCCAGCAGCGACCCACAGGGGGGGGGCAATCAGCCCCAGCATTTT.

The V and J genes are TRBV6-5 and TRBJ1-3; D is ambiguous. This CDR3 contains 13 residues. V was shortened by 6 bases and J by 0 bases, with 6 bases between the two germline ends. Germline values: CDR1 MNHEY, CDR2 SVGAGI. The CDR3 sequence is CASSRGSGNTIYF. CDR3 DNA sequence: TGTGCCAGCAGCCGTGGCTCTGGAAACACCATATATTTT.

The chain uses TRBV7-2 and TRBJ1-4; no firm D call. The CDR3 length is 15 residues. Germline CDR1 reads SGHTA; CDR2 reads FQGNSA. The V and J ends lost 2 bases and 8 bases respectively, with 15 bases between them. This CDR3 reads CASSLSVFRGEKLFF. CDR3 in DNA: TGTGCCAGCAGCTTATCGGTCTTTCGAGGGGAAAAACTGTTTTTT.

This clone was counted a single time. The chain links TRBV6-6 to TRBJ1-5; D unresolved. Germline assignment: CDR1 MNHNY and CDR2 SVGAGI (reference sequence). V shed 0 bases and J shed 0 bases, with 9 bases lying between them. This CDR3 contains 16 residues. In DNA form, the CDR3 reads TGTGCCAGCAGTTACTCGAAGGTTTATAGCAATCAGCCCCAGCATTTT. It translates to CASSYSKVYSNQPQHF.

As to this clone: One junction end does not reproduce the germline sequence, and a read error may be involved. The chain has TRBV5-8 and TRBJ1-1; D remains unclear. Germline V gene sequence: CDR1 SGHTS, CDR2 YDEGEE. The CDR3 consists of 13 residues. As DNA, the CDR3 is TGTGCCAGCAGCTTGGCGGTGAACATTGAAGCTTTCTTT. Its translation is CASSLAVNIEAFF.

The rearrangement links TRBV10-2 to TRBJ1-5; D gene unclear. The V end lost 0 bases, the J end lost 4 bases, and 7 bases lay between the germline ends. Germline assignment: CDR1 WSHSY and CDR2 SAAADI. This CDR3 contains 14 residues. For the CDR3, the DNA is TGCGCCAGCAGTGAGTCGAGCGGGAATCAGCCCCAGCATTTT. As protein: CASSESSGNQPQHF.